This T cell receptor (beta chain) was observed in a study of tumor-infiltrating lymphocytes in oesophageal squamous cell carcinoma. From the PCR reads, TCRdb called clonotypes with MiXCR, one entry per CDR3 protein. The data hold approximately 12,000 distinct CDR3 sequences, with around 51% observed a single time. V dropped 4 bases and J dropped 1; count of bases not matched to a gene: 9. This CDR3 has 18 amino acids. The V gene's germline CDR1 is SGHTA and CDR2 FQGNSA. The TCR comes from a male donor with esophageal squamous cell carcinoma. The rearrangement uses TRBV7-2 and TRBJ2-3; 12 bases agree with TRBD2. Input material: esophageal tumor tissue. In nucleotides, the CDR3 is TGTGCCAGCAGCTCCCAGACTAGCGGGAGATGGGGCACAGATACGCAGTATTTT. Translated: CASSSQTSGRWGTDTQYF.